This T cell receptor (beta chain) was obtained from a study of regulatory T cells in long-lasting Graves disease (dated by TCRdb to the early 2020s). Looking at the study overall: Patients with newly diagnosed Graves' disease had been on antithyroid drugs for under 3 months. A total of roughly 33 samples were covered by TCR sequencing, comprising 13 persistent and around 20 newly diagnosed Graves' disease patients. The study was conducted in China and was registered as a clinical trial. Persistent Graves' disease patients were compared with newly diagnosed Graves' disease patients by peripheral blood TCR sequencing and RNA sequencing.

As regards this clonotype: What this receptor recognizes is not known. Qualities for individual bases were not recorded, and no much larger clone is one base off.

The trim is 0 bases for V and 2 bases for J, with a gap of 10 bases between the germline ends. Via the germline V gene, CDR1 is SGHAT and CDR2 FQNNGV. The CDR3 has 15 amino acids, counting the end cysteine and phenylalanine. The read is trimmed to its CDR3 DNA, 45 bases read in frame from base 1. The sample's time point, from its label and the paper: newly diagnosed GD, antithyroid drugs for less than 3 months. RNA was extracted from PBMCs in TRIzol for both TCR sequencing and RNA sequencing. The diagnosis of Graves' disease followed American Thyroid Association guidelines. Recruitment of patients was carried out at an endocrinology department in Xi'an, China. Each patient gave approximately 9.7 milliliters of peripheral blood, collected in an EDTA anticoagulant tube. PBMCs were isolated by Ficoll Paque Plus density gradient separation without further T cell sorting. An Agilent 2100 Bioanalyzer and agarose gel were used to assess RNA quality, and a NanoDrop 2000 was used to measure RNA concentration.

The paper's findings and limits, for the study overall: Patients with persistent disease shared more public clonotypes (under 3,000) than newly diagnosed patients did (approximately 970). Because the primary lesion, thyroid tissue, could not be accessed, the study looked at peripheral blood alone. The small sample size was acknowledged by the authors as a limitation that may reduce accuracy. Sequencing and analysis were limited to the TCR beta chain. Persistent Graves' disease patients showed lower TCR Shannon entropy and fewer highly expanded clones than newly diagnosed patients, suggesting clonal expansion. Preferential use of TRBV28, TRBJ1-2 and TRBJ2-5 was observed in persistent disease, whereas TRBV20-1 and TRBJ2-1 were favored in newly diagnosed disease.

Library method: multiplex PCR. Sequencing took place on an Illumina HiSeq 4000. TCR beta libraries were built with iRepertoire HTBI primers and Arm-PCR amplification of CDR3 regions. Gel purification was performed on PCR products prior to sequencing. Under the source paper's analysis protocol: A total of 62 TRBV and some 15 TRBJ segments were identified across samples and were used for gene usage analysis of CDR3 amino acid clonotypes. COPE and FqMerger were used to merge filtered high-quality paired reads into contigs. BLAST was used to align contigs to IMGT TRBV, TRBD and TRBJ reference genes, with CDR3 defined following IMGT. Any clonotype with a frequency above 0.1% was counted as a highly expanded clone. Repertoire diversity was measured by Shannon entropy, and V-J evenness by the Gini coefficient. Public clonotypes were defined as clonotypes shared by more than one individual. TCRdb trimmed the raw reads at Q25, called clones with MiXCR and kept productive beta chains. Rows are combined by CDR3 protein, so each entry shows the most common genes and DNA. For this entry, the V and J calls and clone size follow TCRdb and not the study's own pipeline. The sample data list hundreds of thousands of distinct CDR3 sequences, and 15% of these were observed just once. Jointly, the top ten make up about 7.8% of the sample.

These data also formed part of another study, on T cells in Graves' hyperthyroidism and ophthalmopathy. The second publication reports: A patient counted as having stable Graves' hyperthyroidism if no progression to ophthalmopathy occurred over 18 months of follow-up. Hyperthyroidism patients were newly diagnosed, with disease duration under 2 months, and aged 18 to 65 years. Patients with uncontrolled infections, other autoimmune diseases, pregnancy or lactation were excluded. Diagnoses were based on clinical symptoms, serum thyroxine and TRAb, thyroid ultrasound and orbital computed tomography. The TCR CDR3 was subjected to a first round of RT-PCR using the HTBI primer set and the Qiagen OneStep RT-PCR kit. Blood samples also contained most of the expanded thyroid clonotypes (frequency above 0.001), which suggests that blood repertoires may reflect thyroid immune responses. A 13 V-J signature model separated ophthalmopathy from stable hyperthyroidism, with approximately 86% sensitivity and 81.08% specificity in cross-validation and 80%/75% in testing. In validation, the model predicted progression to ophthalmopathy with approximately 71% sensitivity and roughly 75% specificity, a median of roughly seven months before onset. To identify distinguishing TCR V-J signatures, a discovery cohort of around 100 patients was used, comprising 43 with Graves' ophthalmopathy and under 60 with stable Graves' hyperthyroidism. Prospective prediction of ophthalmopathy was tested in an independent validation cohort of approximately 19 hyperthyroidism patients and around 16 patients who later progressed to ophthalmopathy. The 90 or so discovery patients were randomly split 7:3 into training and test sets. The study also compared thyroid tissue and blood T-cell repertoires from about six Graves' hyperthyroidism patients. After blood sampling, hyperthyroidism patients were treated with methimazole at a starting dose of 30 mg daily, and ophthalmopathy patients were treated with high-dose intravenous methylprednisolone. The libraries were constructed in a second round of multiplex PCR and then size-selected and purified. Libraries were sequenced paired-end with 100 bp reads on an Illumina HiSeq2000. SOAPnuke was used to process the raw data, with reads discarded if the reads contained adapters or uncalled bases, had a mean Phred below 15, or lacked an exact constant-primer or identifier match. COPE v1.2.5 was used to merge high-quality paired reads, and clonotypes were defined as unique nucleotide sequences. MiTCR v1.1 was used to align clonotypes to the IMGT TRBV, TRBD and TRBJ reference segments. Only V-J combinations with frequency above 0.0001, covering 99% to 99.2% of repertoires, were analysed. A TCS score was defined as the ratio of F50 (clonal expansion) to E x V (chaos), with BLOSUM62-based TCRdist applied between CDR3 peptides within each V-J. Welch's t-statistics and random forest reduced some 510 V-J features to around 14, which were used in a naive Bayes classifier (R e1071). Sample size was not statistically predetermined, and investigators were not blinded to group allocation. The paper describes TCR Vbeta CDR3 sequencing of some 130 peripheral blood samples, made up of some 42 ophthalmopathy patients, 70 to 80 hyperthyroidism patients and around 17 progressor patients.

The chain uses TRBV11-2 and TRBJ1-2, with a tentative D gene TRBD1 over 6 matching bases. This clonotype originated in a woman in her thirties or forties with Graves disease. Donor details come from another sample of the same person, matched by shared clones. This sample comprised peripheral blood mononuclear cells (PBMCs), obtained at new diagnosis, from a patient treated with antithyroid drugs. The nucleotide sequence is TGTGCCAGCAGCTTAGATTTGGGGGCAAACTATGGCTACACCTTC. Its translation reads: CASSLDLGANYGYTF.